This entry lists 9 T cell receptor beta chains sequenced from one sample in a study of blood T cell repertoires in COVID-19. The assay was immunoSEQ multiplex PCR, and TCRdb's table has in-frame clones only and misses some. The table shows roughly 200,000 clones, with approximately 85% occurring only once. Sequences were obtained from peripheral blood. Source of these receptors: a human donor with active or convalescent COVID-19. The donor label of this sample is uncertain.

DNA of the CDR3: TGTGCCAGCTTCTTGCGGGACGCAAACAATGAGCAGTTCTTC. Translated, it gives CASFLRDANNEQFF. This chain uses TRBV6-5 with TRBJ2-1; possible D gene TRBD2, 6 bases. Trimming cost V 8 bases and J 5 bases, with 16 bases left between them. CDR1 and CDR2 from the germline V gene are MNHEY and SVGAGI. This CDR3 spans 14 amino acids.

The V call is TRBV11-2, the J call TRBJ1-2; 7 bases agree with TRBD1. The germline V gene has CDR1 SGHAT and CDR2 FQNNGV. The CDR3 has 15 amino acids. The trim removed 1 base at V and 2 bases at J, leaving 4 bases unmatched. The chain's CDR3 is CASSLAGGQNYGYTF. The CDR3 coding sequence is TGTGCCAGCAGCTTAGCAGGGGGACAGAACTATGGCTACACCTTC.

This clone was counted once. V and J are TRBV20-1 and TRBJ1-3; D is unresolved. Germline V gives CDR1 DFQATT, CDR2 SNEGSKA (reference sequence). The CDR3 length is 15 residues. V lost 3 bases and J lost 3, with 15 bases in between. Here the CDR3 reads CSASDMMGVGNTIYF. Here the CDR3 DNA reads TGCAGTGCTAGTGACATGATGGGAGTTGGAAACACCATATATTTT.

This chain joins TRBV29-1 and TRBJ1-2; tentatively, D is TRBD1 (5 bases). With 6 bases removed from V and 8 bases from J, the gap between germline ends came to 22 bases. The CDR3 sequence is 14 residues long. Germline CDR1 reads SQVTM; CDR2 reads ANQGSEA. The CDR3 region is CSVVFEGVVGGYTF. The CDR3 DNA follows: TGCAGCGTGGTGTTTGAAGGGGTCGTGGGGGGCTACACCTTC.

J is TRBJ2-3 and V is TRBV9; maybe TRBD2 (6 bases). CDR3 length: 16 residues. V was shortened by 0 bases and J by 1 base, with 12 bases between the two germline ends. CDR1 SGDLS and CDR2 YYNGEE come from the germline V gene. CDR3 in DNA: TGTGCCAGCAGCGTAGTTCCGGGAGACGGCACAGATACGCAGTATTTT. Residues: CASSVVPGDGTDTQYF.

The V call is TRBV28, the J call TRBJ1-6, with D perhaps matching TRBD1 (5 bases). The CDR3 extends over 15 amino acids. In germline, CDR1 is MDHEN, CDR2 SYDVKM. V lost 5 bases to trimming and J lost 4 bases, with 12 bases between them. The CDR3 spells CASSPSTAYNSPLHF. For the CDR3, the DNA is TGTGCCAGCAGTCCGTCGACAGCATATAATTCACCCCTCCACTTT.

J is TRBJ2-5 and V is TRBV29-1; D remains ambiguous. Trimming cost V 3 bases and J 4 bases, with 9 bases left between them. Germline V gene sequence: CDR1 SQVTM, CDR2 ANQGSEA. CDR3 length: 12 amino acids. The chain's CDR3 is CSVDEAGETQYF. The CDR3 region has the DNA TGCAGCGTTGATGAGGCCGGAGAGACCCAGTACTTC. Looking up the rest from reference TRBV29-1 and TRBJ2-5 gives the full variable domain: SAVISQKPSRDICQRGTSLTIQCQVDSQVTMMFWYRQQPGQSLTLIATANQGSEATYESGFVIDKFPISRPNLTFSTLTVSNMSPEDSSIYLCSVDEAGETQYFGPGTRLLVL.

The chain employs TRBV5-1 and TRBJ2-3, with D possibly being TRBD1 (5 bases). Germline values: CDR1 SGHRS, CDR2 YFSETQ. The CDR3 loop spans 15 amino acids. V was clipped by 4 bases and J by 7 bases, with 19 bases between them. CDR3 protein: CASSLVGRAIHTQYF. The CDR3 DNA reads TGCGCCAGCAGCCTCGTAGGCAGGGCGATTCATACGCAGTATTTT.

On this clone itself: The junction does not match germline at one end; this may be a read error. This sequence joins TRBV6-6 and TRBJ1-1, with D uncertain. The CDR3 is 12 amino acids. Germline CDR1 MNHNY, CDR2 SVGAGI (reference sequence). This CDR3 reads CASRSDNIEAFF. The DNA of the CDR3 is TGTGCCAGCAGGTCAGACAACATTGAAGCTTTCTTT.